This entry lists 5 T cell receptor beta chains sequenced from one sample in a study of CD8 T cells in ankylosing spondylitis. Study results and caveats: Blood from ankylosing spondylitis patients appeared to carry a characteristic roughly 8-variant TCR beta motif.

TCRdb reanalysed the 5' RACE reads using MiXCR and keeps one entry per CDR3 protein. Here the sample spans some 840,000 distinct CDR3 sequences, 10% to 15% being singletons. Their antigens are not known. Sequencing was performed on blood, either unsorted or a sorted T cell fraction (not recorded which). The receptors were gathered from a male donor with ankylosing spondylitis.

The J gene is TRBJ2-1, the V gene TRBV14; D not resolved. This CDR3 spans 14 amino acids. The ends were cut back, 0 bases at V and 8 bases at J, with 11 bases in the middle. Germline V lookup: CDR1 SGHDN, CDR2 FVKESK. The DNA for the CDR3 is TGTGCCAGCAGCCAAGATTGGGAATCGCATGAGCAGTTCTTC. Translated, it gives CASSQDWESHEQFF.

This chain uses TRBV5-5 with TRBJ2-3; no firm D call. Looked up from germline, CDR1 is SGHKS and CDR2 is YYEKEE (reference sequence). V was clipped by 1 base and J by 4 bases, with 13 bases between them. There are 15 residues in the CDR3. CDR3 residues: CASSLTLQWADTQYF. CDR3 DNA: TGTGCCAGCAGCTTGACTCTTCAGTGGGCAGATACGCAGTATTTT.

CDR3 in DNA: TGTGCCAGCAGCTGGGCGGGGGGGCGTAGAGATACGCAGTATTTT. Encoded protein: CASSWAGGRRDTQYF. This sequence joins TRBV7-2 and TRBJ2-3; 9 bases are shared with TRBD2. The CDR3 spans 15 residues. V was pared by 4 bases and J by 5 bases, with 7 bases of the junction left unmatched. The germline V gene has CDR1 SGHTA and CDR2 FQGNSA.

This clonotype was counted a few times. The chain is built from TRBV6-2 or TRBV6-3 and TRBJ1-5; 7 bases align to TRBD1. Germline V gives CDR1 MNHEY, CDR2 SVGEGT. CDR3 length: 15 residues. J gave up 5 bases and V 2 bases, and 6 bases lay outside the gene matches. CDR3 sequence (DNA): TGTGCCAGCAGTTACCGCCCAGGGGGAGATCAGCCCCAGCATTTT. It yields the protein CASSYRPGGDQPQHF.

This sequence joins TRBV7-2 and TRBJ2-1, with 7 bases fitting TRBD2. The V gene end was trimmed by 5 bases and the J gene end by 8 bases; junction bases not matched to a gene: 15. This CDR3 has 16 residues. Germline V gives CDR1 SGHTA, CDR2 FQGNSA. CDR3 sequence reads: CASSLGLLGFSDEQFF. DNA of the CDR3: TGTGCCAGCAGCCTGGGACTACTGGGGTTTTCGGATGAGCAGTTCTTC.